One sample yielded the 12 T cell receptor beta chains listed below, sequenced in a study of tumour-infiltrating T cells in Burkitt lymphoma. Some clones are missing from TCRdb's copy, which holds only in-frame ones; the method was immunoSEQ multiplex PCR. The sample consists of tens of thousands of clones, 31% of them appearing once. Sequenced sample: tumor tissue. All receptors come from a human donor with Burkitt lymphoma.

This chain uses TRBV9 with TRBJ1-2, with 8 bases identical to TRBD1. With V trimmed by 0 bases and J by 6 bases, 7 bases remained unmatched. The germline gives CDR1 SGDLS, CDR2 YYNGEE. The CDR3 is 15 residues long. CDR3 sequence (DNA): TGTGCCAGCAGCGTAGGAGGGACAGGAAACCATGGCTACACCTTC. It codes for CASSVGGTGNHGYTF.

V is TRBV27 and J is TRBJ2-1; either TRBD1 or TRBD2 may fit D (6 bases each). The V gene's germline CDR1 is MNHEY and CDR2 SMNVEV (reference sequence). This CDR3 contains 12 residues. V was clipped by 10 bases and J by 4 bases, with 11 bases between them. CDR3 bases: TGTGCCACCCGGAGGGGGTACAATGAGCAGTTCTTC. Its translation: CATRRGYNEQFF.

This clone was seen a handful of times. J is TRBJ2-1 and V is TRBV4-2; 11 bases map to TRBD2. Germline lookup yields CDR1 LGHNA and CDR2 YNFKEQ. V lost 0 bases and J lost 5; bases outside the gene matches: 6. The CDR3 totals 17 residues. In nucleotides, the CDR3 is TGTGCCAGCAGCCAAGACGGGCTAGCGGGGGGTCACAATGAGCAGTTCTTC. Protein sequence: CASSQDGLAGGHNEQFF.

Comments on this clone: In the same sample, other DNA sequences code for this CDR3. This chain uses TRBV5-6 with TRBJ1-2; D is ambiguous. Trimming took 4 bases from V and 7 from J, leaving 14 bases between them. The CDR3 is 13 residues long. From germline, CDR1 is SGHDT and CDR2 YYEEEE. The chain's CDR3 is CASSPGLEGGYTF. In nucleotides, the CDR3 is TGTGCCAGCAGCCCGGGCCTGGAAGGTGGCTACACCTTC.

The chain uses TRBV30 and TRBJ2-2; no reliable D call. This CDR3 comprises 12 residues. V dropped 1 base and J dropped 6 bases, with 6 bases sitting between them. CDR1 is GTSNPN, CDR2 SVGIG, per germline (reference sequence). The chain's CDR3 is CAWSGRPGELFF. Here the CDR3 DNA reads TGTGCCTGGAGTGGGCGTCCCGGGGAGCTGTTTTTT.

This clone has just one count. CDR3 nucleotides: TGTGCCAGCAGCGTGCCCTCTGAGACCATATATTTT. Its protein is CASSVPSETIYF. The V call is TRBV7-9, the J call TRBJ1-3; D remains unclear. This CDR3 region has 12 residues. CDR1 is SEHNR, CDR2 FQNEAQ, per germline (reference sequence). The V end was cut by 5 bases, the J end by 10 bases, with 12 bases between.

V gene TRBV6-4 combines with J gene TRBJ1-2, with D possibly matching TRBD1 (5 bases). The CDR3 length is 13 residues. In germline, CDR1 is MRHNA, CDR2 SNTAGT. The germline V and J ends were trimmed by 8 bases and 4 bases, with 14 bases remaining between them. CDR3 amino acids: CASRPGQGYGYTF. The CDR3 bases are TGTGCCAGCCGTCCAGGGCAGGGCTATGGCTACACCTTC.

The CDR3 here is CAWSVHPRGAFF. The CDR3 nucleotides are TGTGCCTGGAGTGTCCACCCTCGGGGAGCTTTCTTT. This chain connects TRBV30 to TRBJ1-1; D gene ambiguous. Trimming pared 0 bases from V and 10 bases from J, leaving 12 bases between. Germline lookup yields CDR1 GTSNPN and CDR2 SVGIG (reference sequence). The CDR3 sequence is 12 residues long.

This clone was observed a handful of times. The CDR3 protein is CASSPSAGGRETQYF. DNA for the CDR3: TGCGCCAGCAGCCCCTCAGCGGGGGGTCGGGAGACCCAGTACTTC. The chain uses TRBV4-3 and TRBJ2-5; TRBD2 aligns across 9 bases. The CDR3 has 15 amino acids. V lost 4 bases to trimming and J lost 5 bases; unmatched junction nucleotides: 8. Germline V CDR1 and CDR2: LGHNA, YSLEER.

The chain employs TRBV15 and TRBJ1-6; D unresolved. This CDR3 spans 16 amino acids. Trimming took 0 bases from V and 3 from J, leaving 9 bases between them. CDR1 LNHNV and CDR2 YYDKDF come from the germline V gene (reference sequence). The DNA of the CDR3 is TGTGCCACCAGCAGAGATCGAGACTTCTATAATTCACCCCTCCACTTT. Translated: CATSRDRDFYNSPLHF.

V is TRBV18 and J is TRBJ1-4, with a weak D call TRBD1 (5 bases). Trimming removed 3 bases from V and 5 bases from J, with 7 bases in between. CDR3 size: 13 residues. CDR1 and CDR2 (germline): KGHSH, LQKENI. The CDR3 is CASSPRDNEKLFF. The CDR3 DNA reads as TGTGCCAGCTCACCGCGGGACAATGAAAAACTGTTTTTT.

The chain carries TRBV7-2 and TRBJ1-1; D may be TRBD1 (5 bases). The CDR3 totals 14 residues. The germline gives CDR1 SGHTA, CDR2 FQGNSA. V was cut by 3 bases and J by 0 bases, with 8 bases left in between. The CDR3 nucleotides are TGTGCCAGCAGCTTGACAGCCATGAACACTGAAGCTTTCTTT. Translated: CASSLTAMNTEAFF.